A selection of T cell receptor beta chains follows, all from one sample in a study of Graves' ophthalmopathy and Graves' hyperthyroidism. TCRdb itself ran the multiplex PCR reads through MiXCR, one entry per CDR3 protein. There are over 650,000 distinct CDR3 sequences in the sample; more than 40% occur only once, and over 2.5% lies in the top ten. The sample was peripheral blood. Source of these receptors: an adult man with Graves' ophthalmopathy. Both conserved end residues are part of each CDR3. A D gene is named only where the DNA matches it firmly. Where a row states a size, it is once, few, many or the class of an expanded clone; other rows omit it.

J gene: TRBJ2-5
clone size: few
V gene: TRBV7-9
D gene: NA
CDR3 DNA: TGTGCCAGCAGCCCAACAGTCAACACGGGGGAGACCCAGTACTTC
CDR3 protein: CASSPTVNTGETQYF

J gene: TRBJ1-1
clone size: many
V gene: TRBV7-2
D gene: TRBD1
CDR3 DNA: TGTGCCAGCAGCTTAGGTGAACAGGGGGCGGTCACTGAAGCTTTCTTT
CDR3 protein: CASSLGEQGAVTEAFF

J gene: TRBJ1-6
clone size: many
V gene: TRBV5-1
D gene: NA
CDR3 DNA: TGCGCCAGCAGCTTGGACCAGGGGCGGTATTCACCCCTCCACTTT
CDR3 protein: CASSLDQGRYSPLHF

J gene: TRBJ1-4
clone size: once
V gene: TRBV2
D gene: NA
CDR3 DNA: TGTGCCAGCAGTGAAGGGGTTAATGAAAAACTGTTTTTT
CDR3 protein: CASSEGVNEKLFF

J gene: TRBJ1-1
clone size: NA
V gene: TRBV10-3
D gene: NA
CDR3 DNA: TGTGCCATCACCCGGGGGGGTTGGACTGAAGCTTTCTTT
CDR3 protein: CAITRGGWTEAFF

J gene: TRBJ2-7
clone size: NA
V gene: TRBV5-1
D gene: NA
CDR3 DNA: TGCGCCAGCAGCCCACCACTGCCGGGGACGACCGAAGGGCGCGAGCAGTACTTC
CDR3 protein: CASSPPLPGTTEGREQYF

J gene: TRBJ2-2
clone size: NA
V gene: TRBV10-3
D gene: NA
CDR3 DNA: TGTGCCAGCACGTTGGACAGTTGGTTAAACACCGGGGAGCTGTTTTTT
CDR3 protein: CASTLDSWLNTGELFF

J gene: TRBJ2-5
clone size: NA
V gene: TRBV7-2
D gene: NA
CDR3 DNA: TGTGCCAGCAGCTTAGAGACAAGAGCCGGGGAGACCCAGTACTTC
CDR3 protein: CASSLETRAGETQYF

J gene: TRBJ1-2
clone size: many
V gene: TRBV5-1
D gene: NA
CDR3 DNA: TGCGCCAGCAGCCCTCAGGGTAATGACTATGGCTACACCTTC
CDR3 protein: CASSPQGNDYGYTF

J gene: TRBJ1-2
clone size: NA
V gene: TRBV10-3
D gene: NA
CDR3 DNA: TGTGCCAGCAGACGAGAAGGGAGGGGAAACTATGGCTACACCTTC
CDR3 protein: CASRREGRGNYGYTF

J gene: TRBJ1-5
clone size: NA
V gene: TRBV6-5
D gene: TRBD1
CDR3 DNA: TGTGCCAGCAGGATAAACAGGGGAGGCAATCAGCCCCAGCATTTT
CDR3 protein: CASRINRGGNQPQHF

J gene: TRBJ2-7
clone size: few
V gene: TRBV2
D gene: NA
CDR3 DNA: TGTGCCAGCAGTTTTCGGGGAACCGGCGAGCAGTACTTC
CDR3 protein: CASSFRGTGEQYF

J gene: TRBJ2-7
clone size: many
V gene: TRBV2
D gene: TRBD2
CDR3 DNA: TGTGCCAGCAACGGCGGGGAGGGAGATTACGAGCAGTACTTC
CDR3 protein: CASNGGEGDYEQYF

J gene: TRBJ1-5
clone size: NA
V gene: TRBV10-3
D gene: TRBD1
CDR3 DNA: TGTGCCATAGGTGGGGACAGGGGGAGTAGCAATCAGCCCCAGCATTTT
CDR3 protein: CAIGGDRGSSNQPQHF

J gene: TRBJ2-5
clone size: NA
V gene: TRBV5-8
D gene: NA
CDR3 DNA: TGTGCCAGCAGCTGGGGACCTGAGTACTTC
CDR3 protein: CASSWGPEYF

J gene: TRBJ1-2
clone size: NA
V gene: TRBV11-2
D gene: TRBD1
CDR3 DNA: TGTGCCAGCAGTAGACAGGGGGCGGCTGGCTACACCTTC
CDR3 protein: CASSRQGAAGYTF

J gene: TRBJ2-5
clone size: NA
V gene: TRBV7-7
D gene: TRBD2
CDR3 DNA: TGTGCCAGCAGCGTAGGGAGGGGATGGGAGACCCAGTACTTC
CDR3 protein: CASSVGRGWETQYF

J gene: TRBJ2-3
clone size: NA
V gene: TRBV15
D gene: NA
CDR3 DNA: TGTGCCACCCCCGGCCGGGGACTCCGAGGGGAGATCACAGATACGCAGTATTTT
CDR3 protein: CATPGRGLRGEITDTQYF

J gene: TRBJ2-5
clone size: many
V gene: TRBV7-2
D gene: NA
CDR3 DNA: TGTGCCAGCAGGTTGACCGGCGAGACCCAGTACTTC
CDR3 protein: CASRLTGETQYF

J gene: TRBJ2-7
clone size: few
V gene: TRBV2
D gene: TRBD1
CDR3 DNA: TGTGCCAGCAGTGAACAGGGGACAGGGGCTCCCTACGAGCAGTACTTC
CDR3 protein: CASSEQGTGAPYEQYF

J gene: TRBJ2-2
clone size: NA
V gene: TRBV20-1
D gene: TRBD2
CDR3 DNA: TGCAGTGCTACGGGGGGGCTCACCGGGGAGCTGTTTTTT
CDR3 protein: CSATGGLTGELFF

J gene: TRBJ2-2
clone size: NA
V gene: TRBV25-1
D gene: NA
CDR3 DNA: TGTGCCCTCCCTTACAGCACCGGGGAGCTGTTTTTT
CDR3 protein: CALPYSTGELFF

J gene: TRBJ1-5
clone size: many
V gene: TRBV11-2
D gene: NA
CDR3 DNA: TGTGCCAGCAGCTTAGAGGAAAGGGGTCAGCCCCAGCATTTT
CDR3 protein: CASSLEERGQPQHF

J gene: TRBJ2-5
clone size: NA
V gene: TRBV2
D gene: NA
CDR3 DNA: TGTGCCAGCAGGCAGACGGTACAAGAGACCCAGTACTTC
CDR3 protein: CASRQTVQETQYF

J gene: TRBJ2-1
clone size: NA
V gene: TRBV29-1
D gene: TRBD2
CDR3 DNA: TGCAGCGCAAGACTAGCGGAACCCTACAATGAGCAGTTCTTC
CDR3 protein: CSARLAEPYNEQFF

J gene: TRBJ1-6
clone size: many
V gene: TRBV9
D gene: NA
CDR3 DNA: TGTGCCAGCAGTCTAGACTTCAGCTCCTATAATTCACCCCTCCACTTT
CDR3 protein: CASSLDFSSYNSPLHF

J gene: TRBJ2-5
clone size: NA
V gene: TRBV5-1
D gene: TRBD1
CDR3 DNA: TGCGCCAGCAGCTTGGAGCCAGGGGGCAGCCAGCCCCAGTACTTC
CDR3 protein: CASSLEPGGSQPQYF

J gene: TRBJ1-3
clone size: many
V gene: TRBV5-8
D gene: NA
CDR3 DNA: TGTGCCAGCAGCATCCGGGACGGAGGAAACACCATATATTTT
CDR3 protein: CASSIRDGGNTIYF

J gene: TRBJ1-2
clone size: many
V gene: TRBV20-1
D gene: NA
CDR3 DNA: TGCAGTGCTAGCCCTCCAGGGGTCTATGGCTACACCTTC
CDR3 protein: CSASPPGVYGYTF

J gene: TRBJ1-2
clone size: NA
V gene: TRBV29-1
D gene: TRBD1
CDR3 DNA: TGCAGCGCTGACCTGACAGGGGGCGCCAACTATGGCTACACCTTC
CDR3 protein: CSADLTGGANYGYTF

J gene: TRBJ2-7
clone size: NA
V gene: TRBV5-1
D gene: NA
CDR3 DNA: TGCGCCAGCAGCTTGGGCAGGGGAGGGTACGAGCAGTACTTC
CDR3 protein: CASSLGRGGYEQYF

J gene: TRBJ2-7
clone size: few
V gene: TRBV11-3
D gene: NA
CDR3 DNA: TGTGCCAGCAGCAAAGGTGTGTCAGGGTACAACTACGAGCAGTACTTC
CDR3 protein: CASSKGVSGYNYEQYF

J gene: TRBJ2-5
clone size: NA
V gene: TRBV18
D gene: NA
CDR3 DNA: TGTGCCAGCTCGCGCCTACAGGGAGGAGAGACCCAGTACTTC
CDR3 protein: CASSRLQGGETQYF

J gene: TRBJ2-7
clone size: few
V gene: TRBV7-9
D gene: TRBD2
CDR3 DNA: TGTGTCAGCAGCCCCCCCCTCGGGAGGTCCTACGAGCAGTACTTC
CDR3 protein: CVSSPPLGRSYEQYF

J gene: TRBJ2-7
clone size: NA
V gene: TRBV25-1
D gene: TRBD1
CDR3 DNA: TGTGCCAGCAGTGAATCCATGGGGACAGGGTATGAGCAGTACTTC
CDR3 protein: CASSESMGTGYEQYF

J gene: TRBJ2-2
clone size: many
V gene: TRBV11-2
D gene: NA
CDR3 DNA: TGTGCCAGCAGCTTAGTAATGTGGACGGGGGAGCTGTTTTTT
CDR3 protein: CASSLVMWTGELFF

J gene: TRBJ1-5
clone size: many
V gene: TRBV6-1
D gene: TRBD1
CDR3 DNA: TGTGCCAGCTGGACAGGGAACAATCAGCCCCAGCATTTT
CDR3 protein: CASWTGNNQPQHF

J gene: TRBJ2-7
clone size: NA
V gene: TRBV15
D gene: NA
CDR3 DNA: TGTGCCACCAGCAGTGAATTTGCGGTTTTCTACGAGCAGTACTTC
CDR3 protein: CATSSEFAVFYEQYF

J gene: TRBJ1-5
clone size: once
V gene: TRBV20-1
D gene: TRBD1
CDR3 DNA: TGCAGTGCTAGGACAGGGAAAAGGAATCAGCCCCAGCATTTT
CDR3 protein: CSARTGKRNQPQHF

J gene: TRBJ1-2
clone size: NA
V gene: TRBV10-3
D gene: NA
CDR3 DNA: NA
CDR3 protein: CAICSAREGDYGYTF

J gene: TRBJ2-7
clone size: NA
V gene: TRBV2
D gene: NA
CDR3 DNA: TGTGCCAGCAGTGTTAACTGGGCCTTTAAGTTCTTC
CDR3 protein: CASSVNWAFKFF

J gene: TRBJ2-2
clone size: many
V gene: TRBV29-1
D gene: NA
CDR3 DNA: TGCAGCGTTGAACGTTGGGAGAACACCGGGGAGCTGTTTTTT
CDR3 protein: CSVERWENTGELFF

J gene: TRBJ1-1
clone size: NA
V gene: TRBV7-2
D gene: TRBD1
CDR3 DNA: TGTGCCAGCAGCACAGGGGGCGGCGGCGGCGCTTTCTTT
CDR3 protein: CASSTGGGGGAFF

J gene: TRBJ1-2
clone size: NA
V gene: TRBV19
D gene: NA
CDR3 DNA: TGTGCCTGGGCACGGGGAATTGGGAACTATGGCTACACCTTC
CDR3 protein: CAWARGIGNYGYTF

J gene: TRBJ1-1
clone size: few
V gene: TRBV30
D gene: NA
CDR3 DNA: TGTGCCTGGAGTCTTGGGCAGGAGACTTTCTTT
CDR3 protein: CAWSLGQETFF

J gene: TRBJ1-1
clone size: many
V gene: TRBV12-3/TRBV12-4
D gene: NA
CDR3 DNA: TGTGCCAGCAGTTTTGGGATCGAGGAAGCTTTCTTT
CDR3 protein: CASSFGIEEAFF

J gene: TRBJ2-5
clone size: few
V gene: TRBV12-3/TRBV12-4
D gene: NA
CDR3 DNA: TGTGCCAGCAGTTTCGGTGGGGCGCAGAGAGAGACCCAGTACTTC
CDR3 protein: CASSFGGAQRETQYF

J gene: TRBJ2-2
clone size: few
V gene: TRBV30
D gene: NA
CDR3 DNA: TGTGCCTGGAGTTTGGCGGTGGGGGAGCTGTTTTTT
CDR3 protein: CAWSLAVGELFF

J gene: TRBJ2-7
clone size: many
V gene: TRBV9
D gene: NA
CDR3 DNA: TGTGCCAGCAGCCTCGGGCCCAAAGCCTACGAGCAGTACTTC
CDR3 protein: CASSLGPKAYEQYF

J gene: TRBJ1-4
clone size: many
V gene: TRBV20-1
D gene: NA
CDR3 DNA: TGCAGTGCTACCAAACAGGGTACGGATGAAAAACTGTTTTTT
CDR3 protein: CSATKQGTDEKLFF